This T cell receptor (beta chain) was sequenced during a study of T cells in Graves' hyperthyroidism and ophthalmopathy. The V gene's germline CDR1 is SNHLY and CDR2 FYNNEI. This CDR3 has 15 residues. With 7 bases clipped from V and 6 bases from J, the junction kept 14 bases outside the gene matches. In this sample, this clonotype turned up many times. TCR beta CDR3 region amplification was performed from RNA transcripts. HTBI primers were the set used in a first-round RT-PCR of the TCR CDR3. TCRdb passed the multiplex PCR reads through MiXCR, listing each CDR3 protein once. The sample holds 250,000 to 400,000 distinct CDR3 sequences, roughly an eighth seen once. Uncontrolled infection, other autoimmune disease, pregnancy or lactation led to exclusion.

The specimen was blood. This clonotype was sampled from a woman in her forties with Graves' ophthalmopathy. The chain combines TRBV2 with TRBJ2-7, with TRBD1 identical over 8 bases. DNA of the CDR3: TGTGCCAGCAACGGACAGGGACCCCCTCTAAGCGAGCAGTACTTC. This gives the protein CASNGQGPPLSEQYF.